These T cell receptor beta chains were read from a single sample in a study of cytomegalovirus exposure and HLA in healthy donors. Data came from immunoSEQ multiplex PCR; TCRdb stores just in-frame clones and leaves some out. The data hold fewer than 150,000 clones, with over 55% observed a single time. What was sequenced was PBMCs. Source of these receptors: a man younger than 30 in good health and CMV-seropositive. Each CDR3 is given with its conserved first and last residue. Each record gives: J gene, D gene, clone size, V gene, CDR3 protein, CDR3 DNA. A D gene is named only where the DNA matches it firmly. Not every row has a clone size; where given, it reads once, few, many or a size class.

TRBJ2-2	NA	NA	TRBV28	CASGVTGELFF	TGTGCCAGCGGAGTAACCGGGGAGCTGTTTTTT
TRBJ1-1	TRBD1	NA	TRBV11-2	CASSFRGRGTEAFF	TGTGCCAGCAGCTTTAGGGGGCGCGGCACTGAAGCTTTCTTT
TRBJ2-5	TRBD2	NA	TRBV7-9	CASSLDGGLALETQYF	TGTGCCAGCAGCTTAGATGGAGGACTAGCCCTAGAGACCCAGTACTTC
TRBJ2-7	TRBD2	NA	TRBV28	CASSLLERGRYEQYF	TGTGCCAGCAGTTTACTCGAGCGGGGCCGATACGAGCAGTACTTC
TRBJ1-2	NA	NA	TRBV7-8	CASSRNRDAYGYTF	TGTGCCAGCAGCAGGAACAGGGATGCCTATGGCTACACCTTC
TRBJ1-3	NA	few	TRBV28	CASSLLRGGHSGNTIYF	TGTGCCAGCAGTTTATTGCGGGGTGGGCACTCTGGAAACACCATATATTTT
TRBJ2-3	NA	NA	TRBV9	CASSVRGDTQYF	TGTGCCAGCAGCGTTAGAGGAGATACGCAGTATTTT
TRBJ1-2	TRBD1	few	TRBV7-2	CASSLGSGGRYGYTF	TGTGCCAGCAGCTTAGGTTCAGGGGGGCGTTATGGCTACACCTTC
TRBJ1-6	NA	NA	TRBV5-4	CASSLKAGSRSPLHF	TGTGCCAGCAGCTTAAAGGCGGGGTCGAGATCACCCCTCCACTTT
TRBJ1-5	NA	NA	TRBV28	CASRPAQGSNQPQHF	TGTGCCAGCAGACCCGCCCAGGGGAGCAATCAGCCCCAGCATTTT
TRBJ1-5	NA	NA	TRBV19	CASSISLNSNQPQHF	TGTGCCAGTAGTATCAGTTTAAATAGCAATCAGCCCCAGCATTTT
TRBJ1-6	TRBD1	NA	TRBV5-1	CASSLDGQGLNSPLHF	TGCGCCAGCAGCTTGGACGGACAGGGGCTCAATTCACCCCTCCACTTT
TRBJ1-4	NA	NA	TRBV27	CAAGGANEKLFF	TGTGCCGCGGGGGGGGCTAATGAAAAACTGTTTTTT
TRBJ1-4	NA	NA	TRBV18	CASSPPRGHEKLFF	TGTGCCAGCTCACCCCCGCGTGGGCATGAAAAACTGTTTTTT
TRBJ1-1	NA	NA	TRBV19	CASSLPARGTEAFF	TGTGCCAGCTCCCTACCCGCCCGAGGGACTGAAGCTTTCTTT
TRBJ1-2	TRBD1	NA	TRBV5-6	CASSPLPGDSNYGYTF	TGTGCCAGCAGCCCTCTTCCGGGGGACAGTAACTATGGCTACACCTTC
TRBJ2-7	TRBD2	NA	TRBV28	CASSSGGAGSYEQYF	TGTGCCAGCAGTTCCGGGGGGGCGGGATCCTACGAGCAGTACTTC
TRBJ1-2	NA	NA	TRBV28	CASSLSEGPLALF	TGTGCCAGCAGTTTATCGGAGGGGCCCCTGGCCCTCTTC
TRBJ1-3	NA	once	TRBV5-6	CASSLPRRNTIYF	TGTGCCAGCAGCTTGCCCCGTCGAAACACCATATATTTT
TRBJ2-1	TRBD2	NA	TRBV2	CASKLAGVNEQFF	TGTGCCAGCAAACTAGCGGGCGTCAATGAGCAGTTCTTC
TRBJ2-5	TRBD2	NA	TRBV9	CASSGITSGGMETQYF	TGTGCCAGCAGCGGAATTACTAGCGGGGGTATGGAGACCCAGTACTTC
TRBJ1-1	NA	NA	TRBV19	CASSIQGGNTEAFF	TGTGCCAGTAGTATACAGGGAGGGAACACTGAAGCTTTCTTT
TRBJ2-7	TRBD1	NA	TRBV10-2	CATSPQGQGYEQYF	TGCGCCACCAGCCCCCAGGGACAGGGATACGAGCAGTACTTC
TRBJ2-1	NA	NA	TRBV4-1	CASSQKEGSEQFF	TGCGCCAGCAGCCAAAAAGAGGGTAGTGAGCAGTTCTTC
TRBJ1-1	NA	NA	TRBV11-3	CASSLVGMIASAFF	TGTGCTAGCAGCTTAGTAGGCATGATAGCATCGGCTTTCTTT
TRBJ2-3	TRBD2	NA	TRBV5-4	CASSSPQRGFTDTQYF	TGTGCCAGCAGCTCCCCCCAGCGGGGGTTCACAGATACGCAGTATTTT
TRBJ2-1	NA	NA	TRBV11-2	CASSFATGQDYNEQFF	TGTGCCAGCAGCTTCGCAACAGGGCAAGACTACAATGAGCAGTTCTTC